The 32 T cell receptor beta chains reported below all come from one sample, sequenced in a study of blood T cell repertoires in COVID-19 (dated by TCRdb to 2020 to 2022). Library preparation employed the immunoSEQ multiplex PCR assay. Not all clones reach the TCRdb copy of this immuneACCESS table, which keeps in-frame sequences only. Checked studies attribute under half of the gap to unresolved V genes and leave the rest unexplained. This sample has around 18,000 clones in its table, and 75% to 85% of those were observed once. Of the sample, approximately 11% falls within the top ten clones. The material sequenced was peripheral blood. Every receptor here comes from an elderly man with acute or convalescent COVID-19.

The rearrangement links TRBV2 to TRBJ2-2, with 9 bases matching TRBD1. Germline loops: CDR1 SNHLY, CDR2 FYNNEI. The CDR3 sequence is 12 residues long. V was clipped by 9 bases and J by 7 bases; unmatched bases: 3. CDR3 in amino acids: CARGTGFGELFF. DNA for the CDR3: TGTGCCAGAGGGACAGGGTTCGGGGAGCTGTTTTTT.

The chain recombines TRBV4-3 with TRBJ1-6; D is perhaps TRBD1 (6 bases). Germline lookup yields CDR1 LGHNA and CDR2 YSLEER. This CDR3 is built from 14 residues. Between the trimmed V and J ends, which lost 0 bases and 7 bases, there was a span of 7 bases. CDR3 residues: CASSQEGQNSPLHF. In nucleotides, the CDR3 is TGCGCCAGCAGCCAAGAAGGACAGAATTCACCCCTCCACTTT.

This clone showed up just a few times. This chain connects TRBV14 to TRBJ1-2; no definite D call. The CDR3 loop spans 14 amino acids. Germline values: CDR1 SGHDN, CDR2 FVKESK. Trimming took 1 base from V and 8 from J, leaving 14 bases between them. CDR3 in amino acids: CASSQVIGDGGYTF. CDR3 DNA sequence: TGTGCCAGCAGCCAAGTAATCGGTGACGGGGGCTACACCTTC.

The CDR3 region has the DNA TGTGCCAGCAGCCCATTGTGGAGTCAGCCCCAGCATTTT. Translation gives CASSPLWSQPQHF. V usage is TRBV12-3 or TRBV12-4 and J usage is TRBJ1-5, with D unresolved. This CDR3 has 13 residues. Trimming shortened V by 6 bases and J by 6 bases, and 12 bases separated the two germline ends.

This chain links TRBV7-9 with TRBJ1-5; 7 bases map to TRBD1. V was pared by 2 bases and J by 1 base, with 2 bases of the junction left unmatched. Germline lookup yields CDR1 SEHNR and CDR2 FQNEAQ (reference sequence). The CDR3 covers 15 residues. CDR3 protein: CASSLTGASNQPQHF. CDR3 in DNA: TGTGCCAGCAGCTTAACAGGGGCGAGCAATCAGCCCCAGCATTTT.

The CDR3 reads CASQMSNTGELFF. CDR3 in DNA: TGTGCCAGTCAAATGTCGAACACCGGGGAGCTGTTTTTT. This chain connects TRBV6-1 to TRBJ2-2, with D uncertain. The germline V gene has CDR1 MNHNS and CDR2 SASEGT. The CDR3 length is 13 residues. V was shortened by 9 bases and J by 0 bases, with 8 bases between the two germline ends.

Only one count was recorded for this clone. Written as DNA, the CDR3 is TGTGCCAGCTCAGGACAGGGAACGAACACTGAAGCTTTCTTT. It yields the protein CASSGQGTNTEAFF. The J gene is TRBJ1-1, the V gene TRBV18; TRBD1 agrees at 8 bases. This CDR3 is built from 14 residues. Trimming at V came to 5 bases and at J to 1 base, leaving 3 bases not matched to a gene. Germline V gene data show CDR1 as KGHSH and CDR2 as LQKENI. The full variable domain, in which reference TRBV18 and TRBJ1-1 provide the parts outside the CDR3, is NAGVMQNPRHLVRRRGQEARLRCSPMKGHSHVYWYRQLPEEGLKFMVYLQKENIIDESGMPKERFSAEFPKEGPSILRIQQVVRGDSAAYFCASSGQGTNTEAFFGQGTRLTVV.

The chain carries TRBV2 and TRBJ1-2; D uncertain. V was pared by 4 bases and J by 7 bases, with 13 bases between. The V gene's germline CDR1 is SNHLY and CDR2 FYNNEI. This CDR3 region has 13 residues. CDR3 coding DNA: TGTGCCAGCAGTGCTAGGGAGGGCTCTGGCTACACCTTC. It specifies CASSAREGSGYTF. Complete variable domain (other parts from reference TRBV2 and TRBJ1-2): EPEVTQTPSHQVTQMGQEVILRCVPISNHLYFYWYRQILGQKVEFLVSFYNNEISEKSEIFDDQFSVERPDGSNFTLKIRSTKLEDSAMYFCASSAREGSGYTFGSGTRLTVV.

This sequence joins TRBV5-1 and TRBJ2-5; tentatively, D is TRBD2 (6 bases). The germline V and J ends were trimmed by 5 bases and 2 bases, with 25 bases remaining between them. This CDR3 contains 18 residues. Germline-derived CDR1 and CDR2 are SGHRS and YFSETQ. The CDR3 here is CASSFNVGQGGEQETQYF. The CDR3 bases are TGCGCCAGCAGTTTCAACGTTGGGCAAGGAGGGGAACAAGAGACCCAGTACTTC. Looking up the rest from reference TRBV5-1 and TRBJ2-5 gives the full variable domain: KAGVTQTPRYLIKTRGQQVTLSCSPISGHRSVSWYQQTPGQGLQFLFEYFSETQRNKGNFPGRFSGRQFSNSRSEMNVSTLELGDSALYLCASSFNVGQGGEQETQYFGPGTRLLVL.

The J gene is TRBJ1-1, the V gene TRBV21-1; TRBD1 reflects the table's D call only, with no check against the DNA. TRBV21-1 is a recognized pseudogene. This CDR3 is 16 amino acids long. The CDR3 here is CASSNPTGVRSTEAFF. The DNA of the CDR3 is TGTGCCAGCAGCAACCCGACAGGGGTGAGGAGTACTGAAGCTTTCTTT.

The chain carries TRBV7-9 and TRBJ2-1; D possibly corresponds to TRBD1 (5 bases). Germline V gene lookup returns CDR1 SEHNR and CDR2 FQNEAQ (reference sequence). CDR3 length equals 13 residues. V lost 0 bases, J lost 8 bases, and 8 bases lay in between. The CDR3 region is CASSLAPRDEQFF. CDR3 DNA sequence: TGTGCCAGCAGCTTAGCGCCCAGGGATGAGCAGTTCTTC. Full variable domain (rest looked up from reference TRBV7-9 and TRBJ2-1): DTGVSQNPRHKITKRGQNVTFRCDPISEHNRLYWYRQTLGQGPEFLTYFQNEAQLEKSRLLSDRFSAERPKGSFSTLEIQRTEQGDSAMYLCASSLAPRDEQFFGPGTRLTVL.

A note on this clone: In the same sample, other DNA sequences code for this CDR3. The V call is TRBV7-9, the J call TRBJ2-5; TRBD2 aligns across 9 bases. Germline V lookup: CDR1 SEHNR, CDR2 FQNEAQ (reference sequence). The junction had 4 bases not matched to a gene; V was cut back by 5 bases and J by 3 bases. This CDR3 spans 14 amino acids. The DNA of the CDR3 is TGTGCCAGCAGCCCGGGACTAGCCGAAGAGACCCAGTACTTC. This codes for CASSPGLAEETQYF.

V gene TRBV6-6 combines with J gene TRBJ2-3; TRBD2 agrees at 11 bases. In germline, CDR1 is MNHNY, CDR2 SVGAGI (reference sequence). The CDR3 has 15 amino acids. V gave up 4 bases and J gave up 1 base; unmatched junction bases: 1. CDR3 region: CASSLGLAGTDTQYF. CDR3 nucleotides: TGTGCCAGCAGTTTGGGACTAGCGGGCACAGATACGCAGTATTTT.

With respect to this clone: At the DNA level, this CDR3 is encoded by other sequences in the same sample as well. This rearrangement joins TRBV5-1 to TRBJ1-2, with 8 bases aligning to TRBD1. The CDR3 length is 14 residues. The germline V gene encodes CDR1 SGHRS and CDR2 YFSETQ. Trimming at V came to 4 bases and at J to 4 bases, leaving 6 bases not matched to a gene. CDR3 region: CASSPGGASYGYTF. In DNA form, the CDR3 reads TGCGCCAGCAGCCCAGGGGGCGCCTCCTATGGCTACACCTTC.

The chain employs TRBV20-1 and TRBJ2-7, with a weak D call TRBD1 (5 bases). V shed 6 bases and J shed 6 bases, with 12 bases lying between them. Germline V lookup: CDR1 DFQATT, CDR2 SNEGSKA (reference sequence). The CDR3 covers 11 residues. The CDR3 nucleotides read TGCAGTGCAACAAGGGGTGGCGAGCAGTACTTC. Translated, it gives CSATRGGEQYF.

J is TRBJ1-1 and V is TRBV18; 8 nucleotides match TRBD1. V lost 1 base, J lost 5 bases, and 6 bases stayed unmatched. The CDR3 extends over 15 amino acids. Germline-derived CDR1 and CDR2 are KGHSH and LQKENI. Here the CDR3 reads CASSPQQGERTEAFF. The CDR3 nucleotides are TGTGCCAGCTCACCACAACAGGGGGAGAGGACTGAAGCTTTCTTT.

This clone was picked up one time. This chain connects TRBV18 to TRBJ1-5; TRBD1 agrees at 8 bases. CDR3 length: 16 residues. Germline values: CDR1 KGHSH, CDR2 LQKENI. V was clipped by 4 bases and J by 0 bases; unmatched bases: 5. The CDR3 region has the DNA TGTGCCAGCTCACAACAGGGACAGGCTAGCAATCAGCCCCAGCATTTT. Its protein product is CASSQQGQASNQPQHF.

A few counts support this clone. The chain is built from TRBV7-9 and TRBJ2-5, with 9 bases that match TRBD2. Germline CDR1 SEHNR, CDR2 FQNEAQ (reference sequence). The CDR3 has 14 residues. Losses at the gene ends were 4 bases for V and 3 bases for J; bases not matched to a gene: 3. CDR3 in DNA: TGTGCCAGCAGCTCGGGACTAGCCGAAGAGACCCAGTACTTC. Amino acid sequence: CASSSGLAEETQYF.

The rearrangement links TRBV30 to TRBJ2-3; no reliable D call. Germline CDR1 and CDR2: GTSNPN and SVGIG (reference sequence). This CDR3 is 12 amino acids long. V was pared by 0 bases and J by 4 bases, with 5 bases between. The CDR3 nucleotides are TGTGCCTGGAGTGTACAGTCAGATACGCAGTATTTT. Translated, it gives CAWSVQSDTQYF.

This clone came up once. The chain carries TRBV5-1 and TRBJ2-3; 10 bases align to TRBD2. This CDR3 is 15 amino acids long. Germline CDR1 is SGHRS and CDR2 is YFSETQ. J gave up 3 bases and V 4 bases, and 5 bases lay outside the gene matches. The CDR3 DNA is TGCGCCAGCAGCACCGGGACTAGCGAAACAGATACGCAGTATTTT. It codes for CASSTGTSETDTQYF.

J is TRBJ1-5 and V is TRBV12-3 or TRBV12-4; D is undetermined. Trimming stripped 6 bases from V and 7 bases from J, with 13 bases between. CDR3 size: 13 residues. The CDR3 nucleotides read TGTGCCAGCAGCTGGGTCGAGGGCCAGCCCCAGCATTTT. Encoded protein: CASSWVEGQPQHF.

The chain uses TRBV7-9 and TRBJ2-1, with 8 bases fitting TRBD1. The V segment lost 5 bases and the J segment 8 bases; nucleotides outside the gene matches: 8. CDR1 is SEHNR, CDR2 FQNEAQ, per germline (reference sequence). This CDR3 comprises 14 residues. CDR3 nucleotides: TGTGCCAGCAGCAAAAGGCAGGGGGCAGATGAGCAGTTCTTC. Its protein is CASSKRQGADEQFF.

The rearrangement uses TRBV29-1 and TRBJ1-1, with TRBD1 matching 7 bases. This CDR3 has 13 residues. Germline V gives CDR1 SQVTM, CDR2 ANQGSEA. J lost 1 base, V lost 4 bases, and 3 bases had no gene match. The DNA for the CDR3 is TGCAGCGTTGGCGAGGGGGCGAACACTGAAGCTTTCTTT. It is translated as CSVGEGANTEAFF. Complete variable domain (other parts from reference TRBV29-1 and TRBJ1-1): SAVISQKPSRDICQRGTSLTIQCQVDSQVTMMFWYRQQPGQSLTLIATANQGSEATYESGFVIDKFPISRPNLTFSTLTVSNMSPEDSSIYLCSVGEGANTEAFFGQGTRLTVV.

The rearrangement uses TRBV19 and TRBJ2-1; maybe TRBD2 (9 bases). The V and J ends lost 9 bases and 6 bases respectively, with 33 bases between them. Germline lookup yields CDR1 LNHDA and CDR2 SQIVND (reference sequence). The CDR3 consists of 19 residues. The CDR3 bases are TGTGCCAGCAACGAAAGAGGGACAGGACCGTTTAGCGGGAGCAATGAGCAGTTCTTC. This codes for CASNERGTGPFSGSNEQFF.

The V and J genes are TRBV18 and TRBJ2-4, with TRBD1 identical over 8 bases. Losses at the gene ends were 3 bases for V and 5 bases for J; bases not matched to a gene: 3. The germline gives CDR1 KGHSH, CDR2 LQKENI. The CDR3 runs to 14 residues. CDR3 loop: CASSPTGEENIQYF. The CDR3, as DNA: TGTGCCAGCTCACCGACAGGGGAGGAAAACATTCAGTACTTC.

This sequence joins TRBV6-8 and TRBJ1-6; D is uncertain. Trimming removed 6 bases at V and 5 bases at J, with 11 bases between. Germline V gives CDR1 MNHGY, CDR2 SAAAGT. The CDR3 sequence is 14 residues long. CDR3 nucleotide sequence: TGTGCCAGCAGCCTCGAGGAGGATAATTCACCCCTCCACTTT. Its translation: CASSLEEDNSPLHF.

This rearrangement joins TRBV7-9 to TRBJ2-1, with TRBD1 matching over 7 bases. The CDR3 totals 14 residues. The germline V gene has CDR1 SEHNR and CDR2 FQNEAQ (reference sequence). Unmatched junction bases numbered 8, after V lost 11 bases and J lost 1 base. CDR3 region: CASGEQGSYNEQFF. The CDR3, as DNA: TGTGCCTCCGGAGAACAGGGGTCCTACAATGAGCAGTTCTTC.

The genes are TRBV2 and TRBJ2-5; 7 positions agree with TRBD1. Germline assignment: CDR1 SNHLY and CDR2 FYNNEI. CDR3 length equals 13 residues. Trimming removed 8 bases from V and 2 bases from J; junction bases left unmatched: 5. This CDR3 reads CASGRDSQETQYF. DNA of the CDR3: TGTGCCAGCGGCCGGGACAGTCAAGAGACCCAGTACTTC. The full variable domain, with the rest looked up from reference TRBV2 and TRBJ2-5, is EPEVTQTPSHQVTQMGQEVILRCVPISNHLYFYWYRQILGQKVEFLVSFYNNEISEKSEIFDDQFSVERPDGSNFTLKIRSTKLEDSAMYFCASGRDSQETQYFGPGTRLLVL.

This chain connects TRBV7-8 to TRBJ1-1; perhaps TRBD1 as D (6 bases). V was shortened by 5 bases and J by 9 bases, with 13 bases between the two germline ends. CDR3 length equals 12 residues. CDR1 is SGHVS, CDR2 FQNEAQ, per germline. CDR3 DNA sequence: TGTGCCAGCAGCCTATCACAGGGAAAAGCTTTCTTT. Protein sequence: CASSLSQGKAFF.

The chain links TRBV5-1 to TRBJ2-1, with 10 bases identical to TRBD2. The CDR3 has 15 amino acids. V dropped 5 bases and J dropped 0; count of bases not matched to a gene: 2. Germline V gene sequence: CDR1 SGHRS, CDR2 YFSETQ. The chain's CDR3 is CASSRTSGSYNEQFF. The CDR3 DNA sequence: TGCGCCAGCAGTAGGACTAGCGGCTCCTACAATGAGCAGTTCTTC.

This chain joins TRBV10-3 and TRBJ1-5; D remains unclear. V was clipped by 3 bases and J by 4 bases, with 4 bases between them. The V gene's germline CDR1 is ENHRY and CDR2 SYGVKD. The CDR3 spans 12 residues. The CDR3 loop reads CAISDRNQPQHF. The DNA for the CDR3 is TGTGCCATCAGTGACAGGAATCAGCCCCAGCATTTT.

The rearrangement joins TRBV5-4 to TRBJ1-2, with TRBD1 identical over 8 bases. Germline loops: CDR1 SGHNT, CDR2 YYREEE (reference sequence). Trimming removed 5 bases from V and 4 bases from J; junction bases left unmatched: 4. This CDR3 has 13 residues. The CDR3 nucleotides read TGTGCCAGCAGTTTTACAGGGGGCTATGGCTACACCTTC. Translated: CASSFTGGYGYTF.